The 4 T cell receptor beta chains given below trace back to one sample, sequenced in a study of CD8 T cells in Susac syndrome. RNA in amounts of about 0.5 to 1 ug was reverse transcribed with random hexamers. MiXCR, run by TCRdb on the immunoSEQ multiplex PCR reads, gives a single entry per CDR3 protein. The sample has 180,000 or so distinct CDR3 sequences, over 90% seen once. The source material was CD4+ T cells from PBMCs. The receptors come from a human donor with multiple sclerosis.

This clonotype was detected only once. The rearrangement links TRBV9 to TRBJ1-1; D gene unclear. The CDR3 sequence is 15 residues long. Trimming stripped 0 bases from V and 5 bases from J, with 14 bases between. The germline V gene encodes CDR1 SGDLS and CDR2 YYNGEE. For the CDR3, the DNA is TGTGCCAGCAGCGTAGATGGACGCGGGGAGACTGAAGCTTTCTTT. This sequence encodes CASSVDGRGETEAFF.

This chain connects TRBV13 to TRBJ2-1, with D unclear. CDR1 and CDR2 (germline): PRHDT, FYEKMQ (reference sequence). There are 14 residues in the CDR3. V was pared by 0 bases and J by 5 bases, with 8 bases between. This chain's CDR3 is CASSLGLSDNEQFF. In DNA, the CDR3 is TGTGCCAGCAGCTTAGGCCTGTCGGACAATGAGCAGTTCTTC.

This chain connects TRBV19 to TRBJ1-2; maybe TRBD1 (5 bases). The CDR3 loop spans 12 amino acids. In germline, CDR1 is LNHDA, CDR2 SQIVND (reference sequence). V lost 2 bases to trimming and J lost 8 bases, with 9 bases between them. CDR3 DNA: TGTGCCAGTAGTATACGGGGCGACGGCTACACCTTC. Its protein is CASSIRGDGYTF.

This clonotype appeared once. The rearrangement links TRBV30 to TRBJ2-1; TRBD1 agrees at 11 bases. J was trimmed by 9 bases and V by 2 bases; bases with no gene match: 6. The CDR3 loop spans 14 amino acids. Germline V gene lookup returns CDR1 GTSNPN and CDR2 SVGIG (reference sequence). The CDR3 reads CAWSIGQGAIEQFF. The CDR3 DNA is TGTGCCTGGAGTATAGGACAGGGGGCTATTGAGCAGTTCTTC.